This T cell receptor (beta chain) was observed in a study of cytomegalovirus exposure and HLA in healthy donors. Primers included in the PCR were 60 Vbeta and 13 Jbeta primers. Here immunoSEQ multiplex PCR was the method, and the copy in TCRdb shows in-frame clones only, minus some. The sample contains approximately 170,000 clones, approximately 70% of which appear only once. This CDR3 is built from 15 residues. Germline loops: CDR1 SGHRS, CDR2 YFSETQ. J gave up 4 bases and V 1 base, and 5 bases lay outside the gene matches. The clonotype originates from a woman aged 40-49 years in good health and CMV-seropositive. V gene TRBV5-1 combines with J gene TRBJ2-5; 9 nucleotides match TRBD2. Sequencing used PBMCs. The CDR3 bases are TGCGCCAGCAGCTTGTTGACTAGCGGAGGAGAGACCCAGTACTTC. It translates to CASSLLTSGGETQYF.